There are many counts of the clone carrying this T cell receptor (beta chain). Its antigen is currently unknown. The junction shows a germline mismatch at one end, possibly a read error. Germline loops: CDR1 LGHNA, CDR2 YNFKEQ. The CDR3 extends over 14 amino acids. The data belong to a study of T-cell reconstitution after alpha-beta-depleted transplantation in children. Findings of the study overall: T-cell numbers and diversity one year post-transplant derived largely from freshly generated T cells. Several hundred graft clones that had expanded were reportedly the source of alpha-beta T cells about two months after transplant.

Construction of the TCRbeta library involved unique molecular identifiers. TCRdb independently ran MiXCR on the PCR reads; one entry per CDR3 protein. The sample holds 280,000 or so distinct CDR3 sequences, 11% seen once. Specimen: peripheral blood, collected 180 days after TCRalphabeta/CD19-depleted stem cell transplant. This clonotype was sampled from a male patient under 10 years old who had a stem cell transplant for chronic granulomatous disease, so the T cells may come from the graft donor. The chain combines TRBV4-2 with TRBJ2-3; TRBD1 is a possible D gene (5 bases). The CDR3 sequence is CASSQDRTTGTQYF. Written as DNA, the CDR3 is TGTGCCAGCAGCCAAGACCGAACCACAGGTACGCAGTATTTT.